The sequence of this T cell receptor (beta chain) was determined in a study of regulatory T cells in long-lasting Graves disease. About the research overall: Less than 3 months of antithyroid drugs had been taken by newly diagnosed Graves' patients.

HTBI primers from iRepertoire and Arm-PCR of CDR3 regions yielded the TCR beta libraries. Using its own MiXCR run on the multiplex PCR reads, TCRdb lists one record per CDR3 protein. The sample shows some 410,000 distinct CDR3 sequences, about a sixth of them seen only once. As to time point: newly diagnosed GD, antithyroid drugs for less than 3 months. Scientists built the TCR library using RNA that was extracted from PBMCs. This clonotype was counted at least ten times. The same sample was also studied in work on T cells in Graves' hyperthyroidism and ophthalmopathy. As reported in that work: Hyperthyroidism had been newly diagnosed in patients aged 18 to 65, and its duration was under 2 months.

This receptor was taken from a woman between 25 and 40 years old with Graves disease. The sequenced sample was peripheral blood mononuclear cells (PBMCs), obtained at new diagnosis, from a patient treated with antithyroid drugs.

The CDR3 DNA reads as TGTGCCAGCAGCTTATTCCCGGGAGTGGCCTACGAGCAGTACTTC. The encoded protein is CASSLFPGVAYEQYF. The chain uses TRBV7-2 and TRBJ2-7, with TRBD2 as a possible D gene (6 bases). The length of the CDR3 is 15 residues. The V end lost 2 bases, the J end lost 2 bases, and 13 bases lay between the germline ends. Per germline, CDR1 SGHTA and CDR2 FQGNSA.